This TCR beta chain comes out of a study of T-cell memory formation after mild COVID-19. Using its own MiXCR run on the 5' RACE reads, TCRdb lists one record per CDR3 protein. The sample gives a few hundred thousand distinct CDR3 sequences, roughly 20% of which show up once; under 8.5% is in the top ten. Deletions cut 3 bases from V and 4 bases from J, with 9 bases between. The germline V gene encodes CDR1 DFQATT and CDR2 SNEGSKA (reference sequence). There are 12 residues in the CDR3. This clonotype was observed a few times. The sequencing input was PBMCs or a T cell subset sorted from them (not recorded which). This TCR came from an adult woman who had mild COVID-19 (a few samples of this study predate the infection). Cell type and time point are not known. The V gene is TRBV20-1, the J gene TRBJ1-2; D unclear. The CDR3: CSASLQSYGYTF. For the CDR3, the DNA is TGCAGTGCTAGTCTACAGTCCTATGGCTACACCTTC.